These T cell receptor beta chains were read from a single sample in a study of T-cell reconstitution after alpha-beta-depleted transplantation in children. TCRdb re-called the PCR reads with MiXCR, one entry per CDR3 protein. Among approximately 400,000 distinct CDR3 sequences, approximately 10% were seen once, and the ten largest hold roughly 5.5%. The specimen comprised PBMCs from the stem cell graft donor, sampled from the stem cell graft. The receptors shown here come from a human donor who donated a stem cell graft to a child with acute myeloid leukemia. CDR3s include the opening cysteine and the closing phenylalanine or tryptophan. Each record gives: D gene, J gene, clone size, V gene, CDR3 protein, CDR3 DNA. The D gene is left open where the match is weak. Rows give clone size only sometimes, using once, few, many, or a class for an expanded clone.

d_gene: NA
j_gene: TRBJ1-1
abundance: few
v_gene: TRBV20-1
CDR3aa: CSARALTAMNTEAFF
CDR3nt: TGCAGTGCTAGAGCCCTAACAGCCATGAACACTGAAGCTTTCTTT

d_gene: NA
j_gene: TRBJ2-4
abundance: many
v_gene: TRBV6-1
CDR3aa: CASSPLLGAKNIQYF
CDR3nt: TGTGCCAGCAGTCCTTTACTCGGGGCCAAAAACATTCAGTACTTC

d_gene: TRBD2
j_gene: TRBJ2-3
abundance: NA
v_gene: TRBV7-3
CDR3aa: CASSSAGVADTQYF
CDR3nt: TGTGCCAGCAGTTCAGCGGGGGTAGCAGATACGCAGTATTTT

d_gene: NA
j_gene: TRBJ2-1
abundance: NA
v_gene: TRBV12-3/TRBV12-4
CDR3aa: CASSLAGGPHEQFF
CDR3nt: TGTGCCAGCAGTTTAGCGGGGGGGCCCCATGAGCAGTTCTTC

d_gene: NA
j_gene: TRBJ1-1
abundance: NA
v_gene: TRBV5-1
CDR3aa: CASGLVQGDTEAFF
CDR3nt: TGCGCCAGCGGCTTGGTCCAGGGCGACACTGAAGCTTTCTTT

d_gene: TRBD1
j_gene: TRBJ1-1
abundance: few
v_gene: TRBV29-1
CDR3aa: CSASTGPKAEAFF
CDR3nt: TGCAGCGCCTCGACAGGGCCAAAGGCTGAAGCTTTCTTT

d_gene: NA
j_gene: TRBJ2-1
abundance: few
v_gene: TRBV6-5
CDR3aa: CASSHVTESYNEQFF
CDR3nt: TGTGCCAGCAGTCACGTGACCGAATCCTACAATGAGCAGTTCTTC

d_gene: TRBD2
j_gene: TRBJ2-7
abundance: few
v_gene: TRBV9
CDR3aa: CASSPGGGPYEQYF
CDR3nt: TGTGCCAGCAGCCCGGGGGGAGGCCCCTACGAGCAGTACTTC

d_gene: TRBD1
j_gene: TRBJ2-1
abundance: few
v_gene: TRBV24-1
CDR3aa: CATSDSPGTGGPKVNEQFF
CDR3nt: TGTGCCACCAGTGACAGTCCCGGGACAGGGGGCCCCAAGGTCAATGAGCAGTTCTTC

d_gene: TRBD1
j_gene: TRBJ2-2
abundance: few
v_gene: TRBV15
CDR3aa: CATSRDLTGTDTGELFF
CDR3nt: TGTGCCACCAGCAGAGATCTGACAGGGACGGACACCGGGGAGCTGTTTTTT

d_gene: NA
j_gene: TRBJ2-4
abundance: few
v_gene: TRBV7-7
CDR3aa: CATLVGGADIQYF
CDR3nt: TGTGCTACCCTCGTAGGGGGGGCTGACATTCAGTACTTC

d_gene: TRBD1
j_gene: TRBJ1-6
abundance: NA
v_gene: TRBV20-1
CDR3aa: CSARALTGDNSPLHF
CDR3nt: TGCAGTGCTAGGGCCTTAACAGGGGACAATTCACCCCTCCACTTT

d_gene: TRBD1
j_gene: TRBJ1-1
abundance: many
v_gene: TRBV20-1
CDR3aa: CSAPRQGGFTEAFF
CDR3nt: TGCAGTGCTCCGCGACAGGGCGGCTTCACTGAAGCTTTCTTT

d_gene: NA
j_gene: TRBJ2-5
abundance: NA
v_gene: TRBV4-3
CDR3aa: CASSQDFKETQYF
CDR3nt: TGCGCCAGCAGCCAAGATTTCAAAGAGACCCAGTACTTC

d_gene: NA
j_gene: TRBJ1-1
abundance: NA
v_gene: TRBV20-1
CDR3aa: CSAREANRQGNEAFF
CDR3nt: TGCAGTGCTAGAGAGGCGAACCGGCAGGGCAATGAAGCTTTCTTT

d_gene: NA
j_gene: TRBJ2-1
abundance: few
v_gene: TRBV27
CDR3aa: CASSFTPDWEQFF
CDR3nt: TGTGCCAGCAGTTTCACCCCGGACTGGGAGCAGTTCTTC

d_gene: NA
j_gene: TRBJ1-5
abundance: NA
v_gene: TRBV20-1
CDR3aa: CSARGRGGGQEYSNQPQHF
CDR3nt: TGCAGTGCTAGGGGCCGTGGGGGGGGCCAAGAGTATAGCAATCAGCCCCAGCATTTT

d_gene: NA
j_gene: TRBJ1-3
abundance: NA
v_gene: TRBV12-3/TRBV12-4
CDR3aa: CASNQDSGNTIYF
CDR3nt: TGTGCCAGCAACCAGGACTCTGGAAACACCATATATTTT

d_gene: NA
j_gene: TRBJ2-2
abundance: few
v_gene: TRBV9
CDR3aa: CASRWGDTGELFF
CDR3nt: TGTGCCAGCAGGTGGGGGGACACCGGGGAGCTGTTTTTT

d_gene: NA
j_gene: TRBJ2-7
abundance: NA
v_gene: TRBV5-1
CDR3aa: CASSLATPYEQYF
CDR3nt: TGCGCCAGCAGCTTGGCCACACCCTACGAGCAGTACTTC

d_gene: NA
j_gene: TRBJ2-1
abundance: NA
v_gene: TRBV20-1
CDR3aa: CSARGKSSYNEQFF
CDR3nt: TGCAGTGCTAGAGGCAAAAGCTCCTACAATGAGCAGTTCTTC

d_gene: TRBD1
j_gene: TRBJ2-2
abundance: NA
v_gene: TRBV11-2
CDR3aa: CASSLPSDRALTGELFF
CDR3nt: TGTGCCAGCAGCTTACCCTCTGACAGGGCTCTCACCGGGGAGCTGTTTTTT

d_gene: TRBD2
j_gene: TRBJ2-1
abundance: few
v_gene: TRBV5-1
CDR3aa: CASSLSREYPLDEQFF
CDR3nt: TGCGCCAGCAGCTTGTCGCGGGAGTACCCTTTGGATGAGCAGTTCTTC

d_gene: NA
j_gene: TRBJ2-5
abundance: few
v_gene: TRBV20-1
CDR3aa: CSARDPANQETQYF
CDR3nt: TGCAGTGCTAGAGATCCAGCGAACCAAGAGACCCAGTACTTC

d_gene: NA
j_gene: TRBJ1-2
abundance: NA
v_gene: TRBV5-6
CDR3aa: CASSSRTSANYGYTF
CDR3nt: TGTGCCAGCAGCTCTAGGACATCCGCTAACTATGGCTACACCTTC

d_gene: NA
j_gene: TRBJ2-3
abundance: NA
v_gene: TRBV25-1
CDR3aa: CASTISFSTDTQYF
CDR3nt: TGTGCCAGCACCATCTCATTTAGCACAGATACGCAGTATTTT

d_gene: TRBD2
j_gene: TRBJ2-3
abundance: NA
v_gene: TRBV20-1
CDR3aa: CSAEAGPTQYF
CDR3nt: TGCAGTGCTGAAGCGGGGCCCACGCAGTATTTT

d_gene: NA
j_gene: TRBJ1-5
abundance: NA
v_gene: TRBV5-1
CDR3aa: CASSLVGDQGAKHF
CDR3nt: TGCGCCAGCAGCTTGGTAGGGGATCAGGGAGCAAAGCATTTT

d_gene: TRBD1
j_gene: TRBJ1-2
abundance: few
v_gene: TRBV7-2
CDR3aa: CASSQPGQRGYGYTF
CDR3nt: TGTGCCAGCAGCCAACCGGGACAGAGGGGGTATGGCTACACCTTC

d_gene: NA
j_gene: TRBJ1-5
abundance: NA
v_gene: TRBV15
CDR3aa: CATSPGGVGPQHF
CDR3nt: TGTGCCACCAGCCCCGGCGGTGTGGGGCCCCAGCATTTT

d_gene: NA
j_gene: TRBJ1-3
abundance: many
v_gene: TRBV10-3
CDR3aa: CAISGAVPGNTIYF
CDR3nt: TGTGCCATCAGTGGGGCAGTTCCCGGAAACACCATATATTTT

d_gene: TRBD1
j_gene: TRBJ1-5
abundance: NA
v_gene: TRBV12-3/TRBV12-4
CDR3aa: CASRPGQGNQPQHF
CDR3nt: TGTGCCAGCAGACCGGGACAGGGGAATCAGCCCCAGCATTTT

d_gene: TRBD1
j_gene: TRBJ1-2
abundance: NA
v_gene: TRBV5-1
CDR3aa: CASSYRDRSNLNYGYTF
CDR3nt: TGCGCCAGCAGCTACCGGGACAGGAGCAATCTGAACTATGGCTACACCTTC

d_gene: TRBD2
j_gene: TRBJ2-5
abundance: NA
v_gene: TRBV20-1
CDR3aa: CSAITVGTSGETQYF
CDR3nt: TGCAGTGCCATTACAGTGGGGACTAGCGGTGAGACCCAGTACTTC

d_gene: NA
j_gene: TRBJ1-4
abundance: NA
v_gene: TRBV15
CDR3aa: CATSRDTGTTNEKLFF
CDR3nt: TGTGCCACCAGCAGAGATACGGGGACAACTAATGAAAAACTGTTTTTT

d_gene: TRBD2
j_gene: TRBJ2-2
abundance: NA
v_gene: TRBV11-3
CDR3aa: CASSLGSGNPGELFF
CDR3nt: TGTGCCAGCAGCTTAGGTAGCGGGAATCCCGGGGAGCTGTTTTTT

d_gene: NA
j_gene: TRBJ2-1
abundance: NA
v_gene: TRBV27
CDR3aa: CASSFVGPTNEQFF
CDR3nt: TGTGCCAGCAGTTTCGTAGGACCAACCAATGAGCAGTTCTTC

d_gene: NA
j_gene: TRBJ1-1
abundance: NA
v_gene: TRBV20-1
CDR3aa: CSASLDWNTEAFF
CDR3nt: TGCAGTGCTAGTCTCGACTGGAACACTGAAGCTTTCTTT

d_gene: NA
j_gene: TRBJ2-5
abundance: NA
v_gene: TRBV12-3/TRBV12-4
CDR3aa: CASSSPGGLVETQYF
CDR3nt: TGTGCCAGCAGTTCCCCAGGGGGGTTAGTAGAGACCCAGTACTTC

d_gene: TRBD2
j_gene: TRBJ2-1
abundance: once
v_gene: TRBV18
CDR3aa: CASSPTSGRNQFF
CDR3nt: TGTGCCAGCTCACCGACTAGCGGGAGGAATCAGTTCTTC

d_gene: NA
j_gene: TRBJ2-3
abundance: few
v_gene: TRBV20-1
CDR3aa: CSATNFRTSTDTQYF
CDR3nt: TGCAGTGCCACCAATTTTCGGACTAGCACAGATACGCAGTATTTT

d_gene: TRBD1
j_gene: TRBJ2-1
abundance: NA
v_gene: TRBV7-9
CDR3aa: CASSSPRQGVYNEQFF
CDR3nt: TGTGCCAGCAGCTCCCCACGACAGGGGGTTTACAATGAGCAGTTCTTC

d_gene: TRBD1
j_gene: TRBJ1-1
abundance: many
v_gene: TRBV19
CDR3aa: CASTLTGVTEAFF
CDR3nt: TGTGCCAGTACCTTGACAGGGGTCACTGAAGCTTTCTTT

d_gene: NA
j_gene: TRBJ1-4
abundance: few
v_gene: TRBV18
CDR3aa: CASSPQRGDTGKLFF
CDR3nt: TGTGCCAGCTCACCACAACGCGGCGATACAGGGAAACTGTTTTTT

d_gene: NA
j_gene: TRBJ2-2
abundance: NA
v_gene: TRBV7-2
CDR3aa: CASSLVGGVNTGELFF
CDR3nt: TGTGCCAGCAGCTTAGTCGGGGGCGTTAACACCGGGGAGCTGTTTTTT

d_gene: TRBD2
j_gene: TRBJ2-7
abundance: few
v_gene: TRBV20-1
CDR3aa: CSATGLADYYEQYF
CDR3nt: TGCAGTGCTACGGGACTAGCGGACTACTACGAGCAGTACTTC

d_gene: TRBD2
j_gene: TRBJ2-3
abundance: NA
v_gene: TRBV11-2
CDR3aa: CASSSLASGMADTQYF
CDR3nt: TGTGCCAGCAGCTCCCTCGCTAGCGGGATGGCAGATACGCAGTATTTT

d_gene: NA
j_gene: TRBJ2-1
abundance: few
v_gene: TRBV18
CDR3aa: CASSPRTGQNEQFF
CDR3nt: TGTGCCAGCTCACCACGGACGGGACAAAATGAGCAGTTCTTC